This is a list of T cell receptor beta chains from one sample in a study of T cell responses to AZD1222 COVID-19 vaccine. Profiled with immunoSEQ multiplex PCR; TCRdb holds only in-frame clones, not every one. This table holds 150,000 or so clones, approximately 95% found once. The starting material was peripheral blood, obtained on day 0 of MenACWY control vaccination. These receptors originate from an adult in good health. Both conserved end residues are part of each CDR3. A D gene is named only where the DNA matches it firmly. The size field is filled for only some rows; it gives once, few, many or a size class.

J	size	V	D	CDR3
TRBJ2-3	few	TRBV5-5	TRBD2	CASSLGTSGGVDTQYF
TRBJ1-1	NA	TRBV5-1	NA	CASSPGDRRNTEAFF
TRBJ1-2	NA	TRBV6-5	TRBD1	CASSYSTGRSDGYTF
TRBJ1-2	few	TRBV28	NA	CASSVPRGHYGYTF
TRBJ2-1	NA	TRBV6-5	NA	CASSYGNEQFF
TRBJ2-3	NA	TRBV27	NA	CASSLGASTDTQYF
TRBJ2-1	NA	TRBV5-6	NA	CASSFAGRDDNEQFF
TRBJ2-3	NA	TRBV6-6	NA	CASSYGAGTDTQYF
TRBJ1-1	NA	TRBV4-1	NA	CASSQVSSRRAFF
TRBJ1-1	NA	TRBV9	NA	CASSAGVGTEAFF
TRBJ2-7	NA	TRBV5-1	NA	CASSLLGDTIYEQYF
TRBJ1-4	NA	TRBV7-9	NA	CASSSRQASNEKLFF
TRBJ1-5	NA	TRBV9	NA	CASSGGEYSNQPQHF
TRBJ1-2	NA	TRBV6-2/TRBV6-3	NA	CASSPRTSLGYTF
TRBJ1-4	NA	TRBV7-2	TRBD1	CASSRRGRDEKLFF
TRBJ2-3	NA	TRBV19	TRBD2	CASSIRVMRGGRSPLPDTQYF
TRBJ1-1	NA	TRBV12-3/TRBV12-4	TRBD1	CASSFGTASEAFF
TRBJ2-1	NA	TRBV14	TRBD2	CASSQTSGSSYNEQFF
TRBJ2-5	NA	TRBV2	NA	CASSEQRYQETQYF
TRBJ1-5	NA	TRBV19	TRBD1	CASSNPGGSGNQPQHF
TRBJ2-7	NA	TRBV3-1/TRBV3-2	TRBD1	CASSQGTGGTYEQYF
TRBJ2-5	once	TRBV19	NA	CASRETGHQETQYF
TRBJ1-1	NA	TRBV4-1	TRBD1	CASSYPRLQGINTEAFF
TRBJ1-1	NA	TRBV6-1	TRBD1	CASSPTGGSPTEAFF
TRBJ2-7	NA	TRBV3-1/TRBV3-2	NA	CASSQWGSYEQYF
TRBJ2-6	NA	TRBV11-2	TRBD1	CASSLASGTGEANVLTF
TRBJ2-7	NA	TRBV6-5	NA	CASGVDHRAKQYF
TRBJ1-6	NA	TRBV6-4	NA	CASSLPPPGKDSPLHF
TRBJ2-1	NA	TRBV10-3	TRBD2	CAISDSLAGNEQFF
TRBJ2-3	NA	TRBV5-1	NA	CASTLTPDTQYF
TRBJ1-2	NA	TRBV9	NA	CASSVGGPGGYTF
TRBJ1-5	NA	TRBV6-5	NA	CASSPQAGNQPQHF
TRBJ1-5	NA	TRBV2	NA	CASTLNRESNNQPQHF
TRBJ2-1	NA	TRBV3-1/TRBV3-2	TRBD2	CASSHQSGRAVNEQFF
TRBJ2-5	NA	TRBV4-3	TRBD1	CASSQDTGVETQYF
TRBJ1-1	once	TRBV6-5	NA	CASSYKGPTPNTEAFF
TRBJ2-1	once	TRBV4-3	NA	CASSHSLLNEQFF
TRBJ1-2	NA	TRBV27	NA	CASSSQRVSDYGYTF
TRBJ2-1	NA	TRBV5-6	NA	CASSLGTRSSYNEQFF
TRBJ1-5	NA	TRBV12-3/TRBV12-4	NA	CASSSDGNQPQHF
TRBJ1-5	NA	TRBV2	TRBD1	CASIPDRGSNQPQHF
TRBJ1-1	NA	TRBV14	NA	CASSQGGARKETANTEAFF
TRBJ2-7	NA	TRBV5-1	NA	CASSFDSLTYEQYF
TRBJ2-7	NA	TRBV18	NA	CASSPSGGGYEQYF
TRBJ1-1	NA	TRBV10-3	NA	CAIRAEVGYTEAFF
TRBJ1-1	once	TRBV5-5	NA	CASSFILSTEAFF
TRBJ1-2	NA	TRBV6-1	NA	CASSETEPNYGYTF
TRBJ1-1	NA	TRBV12-3/TRBV12-4	TRBD1	CASSGTGGFEAFF
TRBJ1-4	NA	TRBV6-5	NA	CASMILGEKLFF
TRBJ2-3	NA	TRBV13	TRBD2	CASSFTSGLGSDTQYF
TRBJ1-1	NA	TRBV6-5	NA	CASKGDNTEAFF
TRBJ2-5	NA	TRBV20-1	NA	CSAPTETQYF
TRBJ2-7	NA	TRBV6-6	NA	CASSYGWTASYEQYF
TRBJ2-2	NA	TRBV4-1	NA	CASSQGQVLTGELFF
TRBJ1-1	NA	TRBV29-1	NA	CSATLRPNTEAFF